This TCR beta chain was identified in a study of T-cell reconstitution after alpha-beta-depleted transplantation in children. J gave up 4 bases and V 11 bases, and 8 bases lay outside the gene matches. The CDR3 has 13 amino acids. Germline CDR1 and CDR2: SGHAT and FQNNGV. Molecular barcoding with unique molecular identifiers was used for the TCRbeta library. TCRdb re-analysed the PCR reads in MiXCR, keeping a single row per CDR3 protein. The sample has 450,000 to 600,000 distinct CDR3 sequences; around 18% are singletons. The origin of this receptor is a human donor who donated a stem cell graft to a child with acute lymphoblastic leukemia. J is TRBJ2-1 and V is TRBV11-2, with 7 bases that match TRBD2. The source material was PBMCs from the stem cell graft donor, sampled from the stem cell graft. CDR3 sequence: CAAGTTPYNEQFF. DNA of the CDR3: TGTGCCGCTGGGACTACCCCTTACAATGAGCAGTTCTTC.